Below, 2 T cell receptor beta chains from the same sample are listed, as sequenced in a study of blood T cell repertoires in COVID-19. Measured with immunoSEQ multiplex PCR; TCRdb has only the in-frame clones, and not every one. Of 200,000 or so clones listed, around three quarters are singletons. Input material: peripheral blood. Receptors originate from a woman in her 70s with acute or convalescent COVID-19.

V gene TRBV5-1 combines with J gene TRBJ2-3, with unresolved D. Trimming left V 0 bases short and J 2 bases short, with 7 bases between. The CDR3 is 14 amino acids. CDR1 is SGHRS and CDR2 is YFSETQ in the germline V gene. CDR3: CASSLGPSTDTQYF. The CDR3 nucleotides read TGCGCCAGCAGCTTGGGTCCGTCCACAGATACGCAGTATTTT. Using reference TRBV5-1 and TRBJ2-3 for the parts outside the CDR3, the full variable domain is KAGVTQTPRYLIKTRGQQVTLSCSPISGHRSVSWYQQTPGQGLQFLFEYFSETQRNKGNFPGRFSGRQFSNSRSEMNVSTLELGDSALYLCASSLGPSTDTQYFGPGTRLTVL.

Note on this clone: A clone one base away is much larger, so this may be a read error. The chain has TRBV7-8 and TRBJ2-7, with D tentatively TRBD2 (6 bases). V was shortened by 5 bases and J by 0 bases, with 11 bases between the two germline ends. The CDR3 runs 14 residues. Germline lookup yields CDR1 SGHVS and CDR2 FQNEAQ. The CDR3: CASSPGTLSYEQYF. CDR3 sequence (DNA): TGTGCCAGCAGCCCCGGGACTCTCTCCTACGAGCAGTACTTC.